This TCR beta chain was captured in a study of cytomegalovirus exposure and HLA in healthy donors. Notes on the study in general: In vitro testing confirmed a few CMV-associated chains as specific for CMV antigens. Reported performance of the classifier showed diagnosis of cytomegalovirus status with high specificity and sensitivity.

Some clones are missing from TCRdb's copy, which holds only in-frame ones; the method was immunoSEQ multiplex PCR. The sample has more than 300,000 clones, about nine tenths seen once. To note about this clone: Antigen specificity is unknown.

V lost 1 base, J lost 1 base, and 11 bases lay in between. The CDR3 runs 16 residues. Germline loops: CDR1 SGHVS, CDR2 FQNEAQ. The chain carries TRBV7-8 and TRBJ2-1, with D unresolved. Source material: PBMCs. The clonotype was recovered from a woman under 30 in good health and CMV-seronegative. CDR3 DNA: TGTGCCAGCAGCTTAGGTACATGGAGTTCCTACAATGAGCAGTTCTTC. As protein: CASSLGTWSSYNEQFF.